This T cell receptor beta chain was captured in a study of cytotoxic CD8 clonotypes in ibrutinib-treated CLL. Study outcomes and limitations: Clonality (at baseline) was higher than in age-matched healthy donors and tracked circulating CD8+ T-cell counts.

Using immunoSEQ multiplex PCR, the repertoire was profiled, and TCRdb retains in-frame clones only, with some absent. The sample yields around 160,000 clones, more than 70% seen once. Per germline, CDR1 SGDLS and CDR2 YYNGEE. The V end lost 1 base, the J end lost 6 bases, and 6 bases lay between the germline ends. CDR3 length equals 12 residues. To note about this clone: Its specificity is not known. The same CDR3 arises from other DNA sequences in this sample as well.

TCR beta libraries used roughly 1.9 micrograms of DNA from cryopreserved PBMCs. Sequencing used PBMCs, obtained at disease progression, from a patient treated with ibrutinib. The gene calls are TRBV9 and TRBJ2-3; D call uncertain. This receptor was identified in a human donor with chronic lymphocytic leukemia. CDR3 sequence reads: CASSVFGDTQYF. The CDR3 bases are TGTGCCAGCAGCGTATTTGGGGATACGCAGTATTTT.